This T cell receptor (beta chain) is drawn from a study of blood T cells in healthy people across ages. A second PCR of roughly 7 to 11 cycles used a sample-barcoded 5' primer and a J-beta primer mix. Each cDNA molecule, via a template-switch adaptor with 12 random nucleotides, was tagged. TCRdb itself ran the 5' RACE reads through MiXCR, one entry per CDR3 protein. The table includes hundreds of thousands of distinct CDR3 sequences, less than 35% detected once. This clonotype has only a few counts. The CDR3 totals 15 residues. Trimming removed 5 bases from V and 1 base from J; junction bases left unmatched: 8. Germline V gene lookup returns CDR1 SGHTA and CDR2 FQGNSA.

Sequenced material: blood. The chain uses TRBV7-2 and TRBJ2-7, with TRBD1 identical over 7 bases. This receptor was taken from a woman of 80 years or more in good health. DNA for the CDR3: TGTGCCAGCAGCCCATTCCGGGACAGATCCTACGAGCAGTACTTC. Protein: CASSPFRDRSYEQYF. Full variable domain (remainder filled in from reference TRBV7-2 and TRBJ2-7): GAGVSQSPSNKVTEKGKDVELRCDPISGHTALYWYRQSLGQGLEFLIYFQGNSAPDKSGLPSDRFSAERTGGSVSTLTIQRTQQEDSAVYLCASSPFRDRSYEQYFGPGTRLTVT.